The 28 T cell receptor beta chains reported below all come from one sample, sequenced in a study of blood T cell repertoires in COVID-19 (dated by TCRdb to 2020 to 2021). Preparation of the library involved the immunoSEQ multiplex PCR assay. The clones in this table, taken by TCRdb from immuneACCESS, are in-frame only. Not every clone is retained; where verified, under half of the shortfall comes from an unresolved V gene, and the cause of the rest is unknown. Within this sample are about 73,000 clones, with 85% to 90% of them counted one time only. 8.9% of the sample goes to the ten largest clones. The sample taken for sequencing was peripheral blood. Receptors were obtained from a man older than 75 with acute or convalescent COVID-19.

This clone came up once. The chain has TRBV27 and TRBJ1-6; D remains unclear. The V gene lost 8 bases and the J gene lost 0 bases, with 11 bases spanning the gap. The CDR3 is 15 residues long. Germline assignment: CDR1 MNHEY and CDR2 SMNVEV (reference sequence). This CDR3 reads CASRSPSSYNSPLHF. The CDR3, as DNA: TGTGCCAGCCGTTCACCGAGCTCCTATAATTCACCCCTCCACTTT.

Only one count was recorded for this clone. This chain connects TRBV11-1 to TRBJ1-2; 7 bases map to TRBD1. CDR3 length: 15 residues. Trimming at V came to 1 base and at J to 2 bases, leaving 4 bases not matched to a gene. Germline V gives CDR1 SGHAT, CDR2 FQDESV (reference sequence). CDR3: CASSLEGARNYGYTF. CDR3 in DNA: TGTGCCAGCAGCTTAGAGGGGGCGCGCAACTATGGCTACACCTTC. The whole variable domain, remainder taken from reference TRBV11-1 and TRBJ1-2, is EAEVAQSPRYKITEKSQAVAFWCDPISGHATLYWYRQILGQGPELLVQFQDESVVDDSQLPKDRFSAERLKGVDSTLKIQPAELGDSAMYLCASSLEGARNYGYTFGSGTRLTVV.

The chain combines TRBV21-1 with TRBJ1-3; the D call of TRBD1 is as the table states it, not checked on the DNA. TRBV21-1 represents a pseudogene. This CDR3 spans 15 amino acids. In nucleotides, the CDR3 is TGTGCCAGCAGCATGAGACAGGGAGACGGAAACACCATATATTTT. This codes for CASSMRQGDGNTIYF.

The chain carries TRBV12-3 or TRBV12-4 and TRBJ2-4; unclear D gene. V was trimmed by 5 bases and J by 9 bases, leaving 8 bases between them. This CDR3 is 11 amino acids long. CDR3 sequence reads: CASSEERIQYF. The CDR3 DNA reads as TGTGCCAGCAGTGAAGAGCGCATTCAGTACTTC.

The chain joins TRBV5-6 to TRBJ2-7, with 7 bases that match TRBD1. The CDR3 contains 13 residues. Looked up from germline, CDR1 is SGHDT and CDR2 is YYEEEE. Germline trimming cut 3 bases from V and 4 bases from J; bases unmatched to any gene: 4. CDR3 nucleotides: TGTGCCAGCAGCTGGGGGACAGAATACGAGCAGTACTTC. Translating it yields CASSWGTEYEQYF.

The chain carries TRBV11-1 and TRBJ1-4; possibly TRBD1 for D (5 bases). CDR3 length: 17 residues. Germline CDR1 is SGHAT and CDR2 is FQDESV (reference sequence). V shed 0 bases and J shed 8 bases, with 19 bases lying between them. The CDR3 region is CASSLAMVEGRAEKLFF. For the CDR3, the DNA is TGTGCCAGCAGCTTAGCGATGGTGGAGGGGCGGGCGGAAAAACTGTTTTTT.

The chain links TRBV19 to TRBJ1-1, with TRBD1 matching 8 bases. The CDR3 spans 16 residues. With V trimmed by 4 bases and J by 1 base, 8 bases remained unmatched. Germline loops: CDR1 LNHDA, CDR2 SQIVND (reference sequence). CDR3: CASSTMIGQGNTEAFF. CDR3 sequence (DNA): TGTGCCAGTAGTACCATGATCGGACAGGGGAACACTGAAGCTTTCTTT. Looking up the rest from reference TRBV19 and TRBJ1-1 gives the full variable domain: DGGITQSPKYLFRKEGQNVTLSCEQNLNHDAMYWYRQDPGQGLRLIYYSQIVNDFQKGDIAEGYSVSREKKESFPLTVTSAQKNPTAFYLCASSTMIGQGNTEAFFGQGTRLTVV.

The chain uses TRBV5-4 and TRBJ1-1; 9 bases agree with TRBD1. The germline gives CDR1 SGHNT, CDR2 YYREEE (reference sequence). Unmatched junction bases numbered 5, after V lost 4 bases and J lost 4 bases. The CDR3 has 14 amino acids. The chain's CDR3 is CASSLRQGGTEAFF. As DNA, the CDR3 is TGTGCCAGCAGCCTTAGACAGGGGGGCACTGAAGCTTTCTTT.

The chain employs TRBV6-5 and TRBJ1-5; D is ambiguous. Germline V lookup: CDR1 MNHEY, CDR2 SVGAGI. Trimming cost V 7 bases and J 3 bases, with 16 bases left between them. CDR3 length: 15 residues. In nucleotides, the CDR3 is TGTGCCAGCATCATGAACCAGGAGGACAATCAGCCCCAGCATTTT. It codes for CASIMNQEDNQPQHF.

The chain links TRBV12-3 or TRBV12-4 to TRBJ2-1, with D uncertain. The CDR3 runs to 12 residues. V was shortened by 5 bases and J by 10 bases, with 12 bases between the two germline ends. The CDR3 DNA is TGTGCCAGCAGTCCGATTTCAGGCGAGCAGTTCTTC. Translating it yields CASSPISGEQFF.

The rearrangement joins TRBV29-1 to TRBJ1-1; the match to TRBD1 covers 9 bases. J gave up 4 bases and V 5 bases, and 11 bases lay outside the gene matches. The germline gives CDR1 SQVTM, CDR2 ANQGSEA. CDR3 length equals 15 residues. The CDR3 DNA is TGCAGCGTTAAGGGACAGGGAGGGTTCGGCACTGAAGCTTTCTTT. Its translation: CSVKGQGGFGTEAFF.

The chain's CDR3 is CASSLASTSGGQETQYF. CDR3 bases: TGCGCCAGCAGCTTGGCTTCGACTAGCGGGGGACAAGAGACCCAGTACTTC. This chain uses TRBV5-1 with TRBJ2-5; the match to TRBD2 covers 12 bases. CDR3 length: 17 amino acids. After removal of 0 bases from V and 2 bases from J, the junction contained 5 bases not matched to a gene. From germline, CDR1 is SGHRS and CDR2 YFSETQ. Looking up the rest from reference TRBV5-1 and TRBJ2-5 gives the full variable domain: KAGVTQTPRYLIKTRGQQVTLSCSPISGHRSVSWYQQTPGQGLQFLFEYFSETQRNKGNFPGRFSGRQFSNSRSEMNVSTLELGDSALYLCASSLASTSGGQETQYFGPGTRLLVL.

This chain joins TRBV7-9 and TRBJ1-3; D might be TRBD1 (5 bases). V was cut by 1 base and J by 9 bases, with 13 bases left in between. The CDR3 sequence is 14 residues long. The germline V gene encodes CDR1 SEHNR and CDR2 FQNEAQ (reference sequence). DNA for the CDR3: TGTGCCAGCAGCTTAGAAGGCGGCGGGGGCACCATATATTTT. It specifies CASSLEGGGGTIYF.

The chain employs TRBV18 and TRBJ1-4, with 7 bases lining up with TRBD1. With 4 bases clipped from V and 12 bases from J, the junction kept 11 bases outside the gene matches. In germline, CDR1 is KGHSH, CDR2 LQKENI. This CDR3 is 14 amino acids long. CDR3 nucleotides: TGTGCCAGCTCACTCCGGGACAGTGATAGGGAACTGTTTTTT. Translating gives CASSLRDSDRELFF.

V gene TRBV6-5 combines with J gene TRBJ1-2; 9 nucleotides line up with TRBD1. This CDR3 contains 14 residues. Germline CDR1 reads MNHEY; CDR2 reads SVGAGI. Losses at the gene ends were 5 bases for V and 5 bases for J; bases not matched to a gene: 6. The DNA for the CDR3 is TGTGCCAGCAGTACAGGGGGCGCAAGTTATGGCTACACCTTC. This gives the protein CASSTGGASYGYTF.

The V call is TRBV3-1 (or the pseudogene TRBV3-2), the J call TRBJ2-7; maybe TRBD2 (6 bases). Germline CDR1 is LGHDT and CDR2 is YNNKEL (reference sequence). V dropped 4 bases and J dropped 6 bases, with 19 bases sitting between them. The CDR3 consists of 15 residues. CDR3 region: CASSPWTEGFSEQYF. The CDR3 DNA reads TGTGCCAGCAGCCCTTGGACGGAGGGGTTCTCCGAGCAGTACTTC.

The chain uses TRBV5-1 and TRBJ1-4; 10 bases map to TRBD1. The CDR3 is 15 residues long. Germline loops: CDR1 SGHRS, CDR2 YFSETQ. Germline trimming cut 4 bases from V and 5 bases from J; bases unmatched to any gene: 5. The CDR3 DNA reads TGCGCCAGCAGCCGAAGACAGGGGGCCAATGAAAAACTGTTTTTT. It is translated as CASSRRQGANEKLFF.

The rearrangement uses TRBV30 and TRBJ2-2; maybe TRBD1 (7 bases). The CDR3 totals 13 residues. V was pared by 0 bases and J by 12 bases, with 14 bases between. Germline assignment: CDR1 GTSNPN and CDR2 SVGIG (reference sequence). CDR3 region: CAWSVMEGAKLFF. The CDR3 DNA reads TGTGCCTGGAGTGTGATGGAGGGGGCGAAGCTGTTTTTT.

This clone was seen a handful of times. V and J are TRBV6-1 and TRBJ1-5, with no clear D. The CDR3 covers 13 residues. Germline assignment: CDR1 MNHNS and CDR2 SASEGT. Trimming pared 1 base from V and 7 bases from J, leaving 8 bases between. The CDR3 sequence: CASSEGPTQPQHF. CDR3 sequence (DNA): TGTGCCAGCAGTGAAGGGCCCACCCAGCCCCAGCATTTT.

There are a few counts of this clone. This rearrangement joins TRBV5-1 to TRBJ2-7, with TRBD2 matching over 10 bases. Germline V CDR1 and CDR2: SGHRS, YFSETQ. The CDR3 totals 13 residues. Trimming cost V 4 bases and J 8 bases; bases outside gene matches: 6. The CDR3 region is CASSTGTSEKQYF. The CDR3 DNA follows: TGCGCCAGCAGCACCGGGACTAGCGAAAAGCAGTACTTC.

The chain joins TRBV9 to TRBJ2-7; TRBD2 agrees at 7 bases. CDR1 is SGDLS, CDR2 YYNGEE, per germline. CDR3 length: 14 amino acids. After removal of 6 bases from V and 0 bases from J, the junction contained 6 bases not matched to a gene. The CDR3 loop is CASTTSASSYEQYF. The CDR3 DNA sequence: TGTGCCAGCACCACTAGCGCTAGCTCCTACGAGCAGTACTTC.

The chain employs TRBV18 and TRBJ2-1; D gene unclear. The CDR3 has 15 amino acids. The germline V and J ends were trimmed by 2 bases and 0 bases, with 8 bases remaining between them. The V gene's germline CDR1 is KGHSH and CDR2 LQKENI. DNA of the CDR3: TGTGCCAGCTCACCAGCGGTGAGCTCCTACAATGAGCAGTTCTTC. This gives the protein CASSPAVSSYNEQFF. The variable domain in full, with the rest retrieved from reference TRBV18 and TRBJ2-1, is NAGVMQNPRHLVRRRGQEARLRCSPMKGHSHVYWYRQLPEEGLKFMVYLQKENIIDESGMPKERFSAEFPKEGPSILRIQQVVRGDSAAYFCASSPAVSSYNEQFFGPGTRLTVL.

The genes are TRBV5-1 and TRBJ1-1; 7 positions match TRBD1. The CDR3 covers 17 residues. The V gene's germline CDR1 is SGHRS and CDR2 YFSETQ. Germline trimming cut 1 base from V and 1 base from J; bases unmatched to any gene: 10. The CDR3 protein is CASSLITRGPSNTEAFF. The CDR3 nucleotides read TGCGCCAGCAGCTTGATTACAAGGGGGCCGTCGAACACTGAAGCTTTCTTT.

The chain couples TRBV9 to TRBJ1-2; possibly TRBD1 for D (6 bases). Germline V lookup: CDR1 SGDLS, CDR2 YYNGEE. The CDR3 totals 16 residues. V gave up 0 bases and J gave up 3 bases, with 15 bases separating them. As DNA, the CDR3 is TGTGCCAGCAGCGTAGACCCCCCCAGGGGCGACTATGGCTACACCTTC. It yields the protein CASSVDPPRGDYGYTF. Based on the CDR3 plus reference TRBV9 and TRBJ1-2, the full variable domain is DSGVTQTPKHLITATGQRVTLRCSPRSGDLSVYWYQQSLDQGLQFLIQYYNGEERAKGNILERFSAQQFPDLHSELNLSSLELGDSALYFCASSVDPPRGDYGYTFGSGTRLTVV.

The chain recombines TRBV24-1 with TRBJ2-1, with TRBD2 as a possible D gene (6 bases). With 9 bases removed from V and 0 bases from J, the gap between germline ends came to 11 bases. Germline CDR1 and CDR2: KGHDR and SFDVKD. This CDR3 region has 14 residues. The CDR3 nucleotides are TGTGCCACCCAGGAGGGAGGCTCCTACAATGAGCAGTTCTTC. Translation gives CATQEGGSYNEQFF.

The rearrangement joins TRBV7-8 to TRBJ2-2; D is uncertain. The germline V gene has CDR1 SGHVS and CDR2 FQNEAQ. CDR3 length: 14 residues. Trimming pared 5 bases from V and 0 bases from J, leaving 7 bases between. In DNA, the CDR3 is TGTGCCAGCAGCCGTAATGCGAACACCGGGGAGCTGTTTTTT. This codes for CASSRNANTGELFF.

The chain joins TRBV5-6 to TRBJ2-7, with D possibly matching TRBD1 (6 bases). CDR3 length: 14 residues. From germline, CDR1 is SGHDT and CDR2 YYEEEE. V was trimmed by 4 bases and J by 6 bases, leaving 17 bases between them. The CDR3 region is CASSRRQVRSEQYF. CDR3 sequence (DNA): TGTGCCAGCAGCCGGCGACAGGTCAGAAGCGAGCAGTACTTC.

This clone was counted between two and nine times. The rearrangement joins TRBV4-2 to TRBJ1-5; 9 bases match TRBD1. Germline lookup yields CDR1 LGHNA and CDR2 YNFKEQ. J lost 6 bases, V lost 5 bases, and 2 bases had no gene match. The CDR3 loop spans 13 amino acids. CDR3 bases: TGTGCCAGCAGCTCGGACAGGGGTCAGCCCCAGCATTTT. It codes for CASSSDRGQPQHF.